Below are 8 T cell receptor beta chains sequenced from a single sample in a study of blood T cell repertoires in COVID-19 (dated by TCRdb to the early 2020s). Libraries were built with the immunoSEQ multiplex PCR assay. The clones in this table, taken by TCRdb from immuneACCESS, are in-frame only. Not every clone is retained; where verified, under half of the shortfall comes from an unresolved V gene, and the cause of the rest is unknown. The sample profile shows 150,000 to 200,000 clones; approximately 86% of them were found once. 2.7% of the sample is held by the ten biggest clonotypes. Sequencing was done on a sample of peripheral blood. Source of these receptors: a man aged 35-49 years with active or convalescent COVID-19.

The V and J genes are TRBV24-1 and TRBJ1-2, with a possible D match to TRBD1 (6 bases). The V end lost 5 bases, the J end lost 5 bases, and 17 bases lay between the germline ends. CDR3 length: 15 amino acids. Per the germline V gene, CDR1 is KGHDR and CDR2 is SFDVKD. This chain's CDR3 is CATSAGRGGWYGYTF. CDR3 coding DNA: TGTGCCACCAGTGCTGGTCGGGGGGGCTGGTATGGCTACACCTTC.

The V gene is TRBV27, the J gene TRBJ2-2; tentatively, D is TRBD2 (5 bases). CDR1 and CDR2 (germline): MNHEY, SMNVEV (reference sequence). With 5 bases removed from V and 2 bases from J, the gap between germline ends came to 12 bases. This CDR3 has 15 amino acids. CDR3: CASSAREFNTGELFF. In DNA, the CDR3 is TGTGCCAGCAGTGCTAGGGAGTTTAACACCGGGGAGCTGTTTTTT.

The V gene is TRBV5-1, the J gene TRBJ1-5, with no clear D. CDR3 length equals 15 residues. V was shortened by 0 bases and J by 3 bases, with 10 bases between the two germline ends. Germline values: CDR1 SGHRS, CDR2 YFSETQ. CDR3 region: CASSLDSQVNQPQHF. The CDR3 DNA reads as TGCGCCAGCAGCTTGGATAGTCAGGTCAATCAGCCCCAGCATTTT.

J is TRBJ1-1 and V is TRBV2; tentatively, D is TRBD1 (6 bases). The ends were cut back, 6 bases at V and 5 bases at J, with 13 bases in the middle. The CDR3 sequence is 13 residues long. Germline lookup yields CDR1 SNHLY and CDR2 FYNNEI. The CDR3 loop reads CASSATGRTEAFF. The CDR3 DNA follows: TGTGCCAGCAGCGCTACAGGGCGGACTGAAGCTTTCTTT.

This clone was seen once. The DNA of the CDR3 is TGTGCCAGCAGCGAGGGGAGGTCCTCTGGAAACACCATATATTTT. Translated, it gives CASSEGRSSGNTIYF. This chain links TRBV9 with TRBJ1-3, with D perhaps TRBD1 (5 bases). The V end was cut by 3 bases, the J end by 0 bases, with 10 bases between. This CDR3 spans 15 amino acids. Germline CDR1 is SGDLS and CDR2 is YYNGEE.

V is TRBV30 and J is TRBJ1-4, with D tentatively TRBD1 (5 bases). Germline V gene sequence: CDR1 GTSNPN, CDR2 SVGIG (reference sequence). The ends were cut back, 3 bases at V and 4 bases at J, with 21 bases in the middle. CDR3 length: 17 amino acids. CDR3 bases: TGTGCCTGGAGCACAGGACCACCCGGGGGTATTAATGAAAAACTGTTTTTT. This encodes CAWSTGPPGGINEKLFF.

This sequence joins TRBV21-1 and TRBJ2-1; TRBD1 was called by the table and not checked on the DNA. TRBV21-1 is reported as a pseudogene. This CDR3 is 18 amino acids long. The CDR3 nucleotides read TGTGCCAGCAGCAAAGACCCACAGAGGACATACTCCTACAATGAGCAGTTCTTC. This sequence encodes CASSKDPQRTYSYNEQFF.

The chain uses TRBV30 and TRBJ2-7; 7 positions agree with TRBD2. The CDR3 loop spans 12 amino acids. Trimming took 0 bases from V and 12 from J; bases not matched to a gene: 8. Germline V lookup: CDR1 GTSNPN, CDR2 SVGIG (reference sequence). CDR3 residues: CAWSVGSGGRYF. The CDR3 DNA reads as TGTGCCTGGAGTGTGGGGAGCGGCGGGAGGTACTTC.